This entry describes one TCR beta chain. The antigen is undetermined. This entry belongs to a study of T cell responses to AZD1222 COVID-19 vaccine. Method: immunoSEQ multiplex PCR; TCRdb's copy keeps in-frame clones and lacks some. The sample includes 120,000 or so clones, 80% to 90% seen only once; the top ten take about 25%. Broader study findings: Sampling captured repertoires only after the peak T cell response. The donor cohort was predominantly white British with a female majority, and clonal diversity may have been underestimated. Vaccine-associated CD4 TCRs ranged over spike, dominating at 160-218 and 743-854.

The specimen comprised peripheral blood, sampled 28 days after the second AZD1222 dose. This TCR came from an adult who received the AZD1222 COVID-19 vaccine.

Here the CDR3 reads CASTFAGANVLTF. The CDR3 coding sequence is TGTGCCAGCACCTTCGCTGGGGCCAACGTCCTGACTTTC. The chain has TRBV12-3 or TRBV12-4 and TRBJ2-6; D ambiguous. V dropped 7 bases and J dropped 2 bases, with 6 bases sitting between them. The length of the CDR3 is 13 residues.